These 11 T cell receptor beta chains were all obtained from the same sample, sequenced in a study of T cell clonality in common variable immunodeficiency. Findings and limits, study-wide: Reportedly, TCR beta sequences from common variable immunodeficiency showed fewer deletions and N-nucleotide insertions.

The method was immunoSEQ multiplex PCR; TCRdb's version includes in-frame clones alone and lacks a portion of them. The sample contains about 42,000 clones, none of them singletons. Antigens of these TCRs are unknown. Source material: peripheral blood mononuclear cells. The receptors were sampled from a human donor with common variable immunodeficiency.

This clone has a handful of counts. With the read ending 3 residues before the CDR3 end, the germline J gene is used to fill in that end. This chain links TRBV7-8 with TRBJ2-7; 11 bases align to TRBD2. With V trimmed by 5 bases and J by 0 bases, 9 bases remained unmatched. Germline-derived CDR1 and CDR2 are SGHVS and FQNEAQ. The CDR3 has 17 amino acids. The CDR3 sequence is CASSEIAGGRSSYEQYF. CDR3 bases read: TGTGCCAGCAGCGAGATAGCGGGAGGGCGTAGCTCCTACGAG.

This clone has more than one count but fewer than ten. The CDR3 reads CASSLGETQYF. Partial CDR3 DNA: TGTGCCAGCAGTCTCGGAGAGACC. The chain employs TRBV6-2 or TRBV6-3 and TRBJ2-5; the D is unclear. Sequencing ends 3 residues short of the CDR3 end; the germline J gene provides the rest. V was trimmed by 5 bases and J by 4 bases, leaving 5 bases between them. The CDR3 runs 11 residues. Germline CDR1 reads MNHEY; CDR2 reads SVGEGT.

This clone has just a few counts. CDR3 bases read: TGTGCCTGGAGTGCAAAACTGGGACAGGGAGTCGAG. Residues: CAWSAKLGQGVE. The full CDR3 protein is CAWSAKLGQGVEQYF. The chain employs TRBV30 and TRBJ2-7; 9 bases are shared with TRBD1. The read finishes 3 residues shy of the CDR3 end, and the germline J gene is used to complete it. Germline lookup yields CDR1 GTSNPN and CDR2 SVGIG (reference sequence). V shed 1 base, J shed 6 bases, and the junction held 10 bases outside the gene matches. CDR3 length: 15 residues.

This clone has a handful of counts. With the read ending 3 residues before the CDR3 end, the germline J gene is used to fill in that end. The chain joins TRBV6-2 or TRBV6-3 to TRBJ1-6; TRBD1 matches at 9 bases. Germline V CDR1 and CDR2: MNHEY, SVGEGT. This CDR3 spans 14 amino acids. Trimming at V came to 6 bases and at J to 9 bases, leaving 6 bases not matched to a gene. The CDR3 sequence: CASRRTGAGSPLHF. Partial CDR3 DNA: TGTGCCAGCAGGAGGACAGGGGCGGGTTCACCC.

Ten or more counts support this clone. The read finishes 3 residues shy of the CDR3 end, and the germline J gene is used to complete it. V gene TRBV2 combines with J gene TRBJ2-3; D perhaps matches TRBD2 (6 bases). The CDR3 is 17 amino acids. Deletions cut 8 bases from V and 0 bases from J, with 21 bases between. The V gene's germline CDR1 is SNHLY and CDR2 FYNNEI. The CDR3 loop reads CASLSWGTVSSTDTQYF. The DNA read from the CDR3 is TGTGCCAGCCTGTCCTGGGGGACTGTCTCTAGCACAGATACG.

By share, this clone ranks as medium-sized (0.01 to 0.1%). CDR3 residues: CASSIDIGTGREKLFF. The covered CDR3 bases are TGTGCCAGTAGTATAGATATTGGGACAGGGCGTGAAAAA. The chain employs TRBV19 and TRBJ1-4, with 9 bases matching TRBD1. Read sequence stops 3 residues before the CDR3 end, and the germline J gene provides the missing end. The CDR3 runs 16 residues. V lost 0 bases to trimming and J lost 7 bases; unmatched junction nucleotides: 6. CDR1 LNHDA and CDR2 SQIVND come from the germline V gene (reference sequence).

This clone was seen more than once but under ten times. The CDR3 end lies 3 residues beyond the end of the read and is filled in from the germline J gene. The chain employs TRBV6-1 and TRBJ2-7, with TRBD2 as a possible D gene (6 bases). The ends were cut back, 4 bases at V and 3 bases at J, with 10 bases in the middle. CDR1 is MNHNS, CDR2 SASEGT, per germline. This CDR3 is built from 13 residues. CDR3 amino acids: CASSVIADYEQYF. The DNA read from the CDR3 is TGTGCCAGCAGTGTGATAGCGGACTACGAG.

In the case of this clone: The DNA ends 3 residues before the CDR3 does, and the rest of the CDR3 is filled in from the germline J gene. The V and J genes are TRBV2 and TRBJ2-2, with D possibly TRBD1 on 6 matching bases. The CDR3 is made up of 17 amino acids. In germline, CDR1 is SNHLY, CDR2 FYNNEI. Between the trimmed V and J ends, which lost 3 bases and 1 base, there was a span of 15 bases. The part of the CDR3 DNA that was read is TGTGCCAGCAGTGATCTCCCTGGGACAATGAACACCGGGGAG. This translates into CASSDLPGTMNTGE. The full CDR3 sequence reads CASSDLPGTMNTGELFF. Full variable domain (remainder filled in from reference TRBV2 and TRBJ2-2): EPEVTQTPSHQVTQMGQEVILRCVPISNHLYFYWYRQILGQKVEFLVSFYNNEISEKSEIFDDQFSVERPDGSNFTLKIRSTKLEDSAMYFCASSDLPGTMNTGELFFGEGSRLTVL.

This clone was recorded many times. The read is 3 residues too short to cover the CDR3 end, so that end is filled in from the germline J gene. The chain recombines TRBV19 with TRBJ2-1; 9 bases agree with TRBD2. The V gene end was trimmed by 5 bases and the J gene end by 4 bases; junction bases not matched to a gene: 3. The CDR3 is made up of 14 amino acids. Per the germline V gene, CDR1 is LNHDA and CDR2 is SQIVND (reference sequence). The CDR3 DNA, read in part, is TGTGCCAGTAGTCCTAGCGGGGTTTACAATGAG. Translation: CASSPSGVYNE. The entire CDR3 reads CASSPSGVYNEQFF. The full variable domain, in which reference TRBV19 and TRBJ2-1 provide the parts outside the CDR3, is DGGITQSPKYLFRKEGQNVTLSCEQNLNHDAMYWYRQDPGQGLRLIYYSQIVNDFQKGDIAEGYSVSREKKESFPLTVTSAQKNPTAFYLCASSPSGVYNEQFFGPGTRLTVL.

Worth noting for this clone: Read coverage stops 3 residues before the CDR3 terminus; the germline J gene supplies the remainder. This chain links TRBV2 with TRBJ1-1; TRBD1 aligns across 8 bases. V dropped 8 bases and J dropped 1; count of bases not matched to a gene: 9. Germline-derived CDR1 and CDR2 are SNHLY and FYNNEI. CDR3 length equals 15 residues. The CDR3 sequence is CASAGTGKSNTEAFF. Partial CDR3 DNA: TGTGCCAGCGCGGGGACAGGAAAATCGAACACTGAA.

This clone occurred many times. Read data end 3 residues before the CDR3 end; the end is taken from the germline J gene. The V call is TRBV29-1, the J call TRBJ2-2, with 7 bases aligning to TRBD2. Per germline, CDR1 SQVTM and CDR2 ANQGSEA. The CDR3 has 14 residues. With V trimmed by 5 bases and J by 1 base, 4 bases remained unmatched. CDR3 DNA (partial): TGCAGCGTTAGGCTAGCGGTGAACACCGGGGAG. Amino acid sequence: CSVRLAVNTGE. The whole CDR3 sequence reads CSVRLAVNTGELFF.